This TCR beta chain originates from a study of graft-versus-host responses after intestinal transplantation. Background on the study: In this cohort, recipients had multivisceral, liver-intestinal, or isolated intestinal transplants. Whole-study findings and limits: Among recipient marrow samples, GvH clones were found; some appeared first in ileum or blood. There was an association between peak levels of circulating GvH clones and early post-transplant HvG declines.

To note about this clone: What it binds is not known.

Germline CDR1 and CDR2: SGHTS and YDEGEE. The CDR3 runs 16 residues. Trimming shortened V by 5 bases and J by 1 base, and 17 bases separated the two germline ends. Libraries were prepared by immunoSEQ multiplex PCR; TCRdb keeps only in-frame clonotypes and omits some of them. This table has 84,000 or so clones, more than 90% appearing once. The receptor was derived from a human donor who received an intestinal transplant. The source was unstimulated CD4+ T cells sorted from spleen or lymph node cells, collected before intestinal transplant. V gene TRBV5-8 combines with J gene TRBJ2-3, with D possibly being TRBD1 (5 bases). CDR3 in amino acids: CASRPVLGRGTDTQYF. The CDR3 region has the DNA TGTGCCAGCAGACCGGTTTTGGGCAGGGGCACAGATACGCAGTATTTT. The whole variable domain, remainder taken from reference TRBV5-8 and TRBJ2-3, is EAGVTQSPTHLIKTRGQQATLRCSPISGHTSVYWYQQALGLGLQFLLWYDEGEERNRGNFPPRFSGRQFPNYSSELNVNALELEDSALYLCASRPVLGRGTDTQYFGPGTRLTVL.